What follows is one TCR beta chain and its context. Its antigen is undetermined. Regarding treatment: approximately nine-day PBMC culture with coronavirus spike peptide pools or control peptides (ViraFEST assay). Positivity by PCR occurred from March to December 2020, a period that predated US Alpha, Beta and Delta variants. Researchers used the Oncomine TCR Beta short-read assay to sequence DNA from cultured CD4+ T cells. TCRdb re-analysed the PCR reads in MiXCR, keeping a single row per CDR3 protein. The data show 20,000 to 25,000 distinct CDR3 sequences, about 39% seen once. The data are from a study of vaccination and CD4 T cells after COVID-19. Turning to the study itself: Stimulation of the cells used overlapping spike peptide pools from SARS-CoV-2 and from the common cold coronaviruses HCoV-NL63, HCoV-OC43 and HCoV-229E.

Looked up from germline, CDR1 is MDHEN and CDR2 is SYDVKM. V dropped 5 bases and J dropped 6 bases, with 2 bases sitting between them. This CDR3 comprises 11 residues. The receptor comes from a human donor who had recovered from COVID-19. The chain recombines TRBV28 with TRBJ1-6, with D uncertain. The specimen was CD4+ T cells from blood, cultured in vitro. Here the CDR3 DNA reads TGTGCCAGCAGTATTAATTCACCCCTCCACTTT. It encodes CASSINSPLHF. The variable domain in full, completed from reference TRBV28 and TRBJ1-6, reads DVKVTQSSRYLVKRTGEKVFLECVQDMDHENMFWYRQDPGLGLRLIYFSYDVKMKEKGDIPEGYSVSREKKERFSLILESASTNQTSMYLCASSINSPLHFGNGTRLTVT.